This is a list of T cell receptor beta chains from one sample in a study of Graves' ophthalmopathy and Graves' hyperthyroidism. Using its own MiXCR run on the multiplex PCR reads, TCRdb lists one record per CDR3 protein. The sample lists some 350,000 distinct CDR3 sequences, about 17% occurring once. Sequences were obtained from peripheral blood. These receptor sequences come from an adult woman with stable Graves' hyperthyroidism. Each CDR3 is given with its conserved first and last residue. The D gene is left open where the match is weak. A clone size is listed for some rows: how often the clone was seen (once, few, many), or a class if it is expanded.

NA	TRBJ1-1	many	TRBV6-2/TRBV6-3	CASSPPGHWNTEAFF	TGTGCCAGCAGTCCGCCGGGACACTGGAACACTGAAGCTTTCTTT
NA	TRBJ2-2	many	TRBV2	CASSDVNVVGELFF	TGTGCCAGCAGTGACGTTAACGTGGTCGGGGAGCTGTTTTTT
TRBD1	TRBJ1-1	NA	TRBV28	CANLPLGQGVIDEAFF	TGTGCCAACCTTCCCCTCGGACAGGGGGTCATTGATGAAGCTTTCTTT
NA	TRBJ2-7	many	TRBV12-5	CASVRGSSYEQYF	TGTGCTAGTGTCAGAGGTTCTTCCTACGAGCAGTACTTC
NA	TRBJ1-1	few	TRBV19	CASSIQGIPPAFF	TGTGCCAGTAGTATACAAGGGATCCCCCCAGCTTTCTTT
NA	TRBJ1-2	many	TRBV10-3	CAISADIGDGYTF	TGTGCCATCAGTGCCGACATAGGCGATGGCTACACCTTC
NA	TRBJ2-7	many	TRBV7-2	CASSEEKGGEQYF	TGTGCCAGCAGCGAAGAGAAGGGTGGCGAGCAGTACTTC
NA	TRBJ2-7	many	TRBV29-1	CSVGAPSGSSEQYF	TGCAGCGTTGGAGCCCCCAGCGGCTCCAGCGAGCAGTACTTC
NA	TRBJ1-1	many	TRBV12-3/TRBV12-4	CASSLRGLNTEAFF	TGTGCCAGCAGCTTACGGGGTCTGAACACTGAAGCTTTCTTT
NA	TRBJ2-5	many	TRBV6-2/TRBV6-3	CASSYSYGQETQYF	TGTGCCAGCAGTTACTCGTACGGTCAAGAGACCCAGTACTTC
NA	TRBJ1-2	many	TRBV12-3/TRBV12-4	CASSFGQLGYGYTF	TGTGCCAGCAGTTTTGGGCAGCTCGGCTATGGCTACACCTTC
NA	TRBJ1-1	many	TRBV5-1	CASSNRDPANTEAFF	TGCGCCAGCAGCAACCGGGACCCGGCGAACACTGAAGCTTTCTTT
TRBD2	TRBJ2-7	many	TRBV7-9	CASSPYREVYEQYF	TGTGCCAGCAGCCCCTACCGGGAGGTTTACGAGCAGTACTTC
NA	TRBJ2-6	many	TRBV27	CASSLTGANVLTF	TGTGCCAGCAGTTTAACTGGGGCCAACGTCCTGACTTTC
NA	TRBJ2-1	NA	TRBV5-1	CASSLAGHANSYNEQFF	TGCGCCAGCAGCTTGGCGGGACACGCAAACTCCTACAATGAGCAGTTCTTC
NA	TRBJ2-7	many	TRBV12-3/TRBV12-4	CASSLHGAYEQYF	TGTGCCAGCAGTTTACATGGGGCTTACGAGCAGTACTTC
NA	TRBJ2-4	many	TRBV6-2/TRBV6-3	CASTPLPKSPAKNIQYF	TGTGCCAGCACACCCCTCCCAAAATCCCCGGCCAAAAACATTCAGTACTTC
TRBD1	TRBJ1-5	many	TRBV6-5	CASTITDRAVNQPQHF	TGTGCCAGCACCATCACTGACAGGGCGGTCAATCAGCCCCAGCATTTT
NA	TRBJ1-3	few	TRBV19	CASTGNLAGNTIYF	TGTGCCAGTACTGGGAACCTCGCAGGAAACACCATATATTTT
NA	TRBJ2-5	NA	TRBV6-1	CASSRDRGGGRLTQYF	TGTGCCAGCAGCCGGGATCGCGGTGGTGGCAGGCTGACCCAGTACTTC
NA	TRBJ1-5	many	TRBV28	CASSLSFGSNQPQHF	TGTGCCAGCAGTTTATCCTTTGGTAGCAATCAGCCCCAGCATTTT
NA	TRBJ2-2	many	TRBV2	CASSEVGELFF	TGTGCCAGCAGTGAAGTCGGGGAGCTGTTTTTT
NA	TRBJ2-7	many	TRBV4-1	CASSQEPGGVVSYEQYF	TGCGCCAGCAGCCAAGAACCAGGAGGGGTGGTGAGTTACGAGCAGTACTTC
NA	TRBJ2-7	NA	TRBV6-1	CASSDGHSYEQYF	TGTGCCAGCAGTGATGGTCACTCCTACGAGCAGTACTTC
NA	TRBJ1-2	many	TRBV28	CASSSPGSPLYGYTF	TGTGCCAGCAGTTCACCAGGTTCACCACTTTATGGCTACACCTTC
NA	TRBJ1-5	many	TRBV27	CASSPLSDRGNQPQHF	TGTGCCAGCAGTCCCCTGAGTGACCGGGGCAATCAGCCCCAGCATTTT
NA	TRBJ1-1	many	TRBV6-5	CASSSLGMGTEAFF	TGTGCCAGCAGCAGTTTGGGGATGGGCACTGAAGCTTTCTTT
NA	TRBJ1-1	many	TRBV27	CASSLGRQNTEAFF	TGTGCCAGCAGTTTGGGCCGACAGAACACTGAAGCTTTCTTT
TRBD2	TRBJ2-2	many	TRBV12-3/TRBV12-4	CASSLGSSGRAGELFF	TGTGCCAGCAGTTTAGGCTCTAGCGGGAGGGCCGGGGAGCTGTTTTTT
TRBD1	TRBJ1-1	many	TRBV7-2	CASSLGQVEAFF	TGTGCCAGCAGCCTCGGACAGGTCGAAGCTTTCTTT
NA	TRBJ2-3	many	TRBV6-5	CASSYSLGGRSDTQYF	TGTGCCAGCAGTTACTCGCTCGGAGGGAGGTCAGATACGCAGTATTTT
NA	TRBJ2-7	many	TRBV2	CASSPGSRAYEQYF	TGTGCCAGCAGTCCAGGATCAAGGGCCTACGAGCAGTACTTC
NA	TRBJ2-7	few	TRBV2	CASSGGTAVTYEQYF	TGTGCCAGCAGTGGGGGAACAGCCGTTACCTACGAGCAGTACTTC
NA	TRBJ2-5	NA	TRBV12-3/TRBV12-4	CASSSAPGFETQYF	TGTGCCAGCAGTTCGGCCCCGGGATTCGAGACCCAGTACTTC
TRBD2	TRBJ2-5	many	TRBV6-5	CASRSTPGLAGGQETQYF	TGTGCCAGCAGGTCCACCCCGGGACTAGCGGGCGGGCAAGAGACCCAGTACTTC
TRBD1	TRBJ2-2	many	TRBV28	CASSAFGQGAGGELFF	TGTGCCAGCAGCGCCTTTGGACAGGGGGCCGGCGGGGAGCTGTTTTTT
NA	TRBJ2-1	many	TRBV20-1	CSAAQGREQFF	TGCAGTGCCGCACAGGGACGTGAGCAGTTCTTC
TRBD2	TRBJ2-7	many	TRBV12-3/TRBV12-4	CASSFSGSGYEQYF	TGTGCCAGCAGTTTTAGCGGGAGTGGCTACGAGCAGTACTTC
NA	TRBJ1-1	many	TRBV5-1	CASSTITGSSTEAFF	TGCGCCAGCAGCACCATTACTGGGTCGAGCACTGAAGCTTTCTTT
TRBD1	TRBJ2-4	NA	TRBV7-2	CASSLGDRADF	TGTGCCAGCAGCTTAGGGGACAGGGCAGACTTC
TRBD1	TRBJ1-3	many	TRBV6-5	CASSSLLQGSTRPGNTIYF	TGTGCCAGCAGTTCTCTGCTACAGGGGTCAACACGTCCCGGGAACACCATATATTTT
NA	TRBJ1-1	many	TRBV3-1	CASSQNTGREAFF	TGTGCCAGCAGCCAAAATACAGGTCGTGAAGCTTTCTTT
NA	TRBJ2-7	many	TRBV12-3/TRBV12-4	CASSLRPTQVTYEQYF	TGTGCCAGCAGTTTACGACCCACACAGGTGACCTACGAGCAGTACTTC
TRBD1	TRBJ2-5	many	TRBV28	CASRPDRGRETQYF	TGTGCCAGCAGACCGGACAGGGGGCGAGAGACCCAGTACTTC
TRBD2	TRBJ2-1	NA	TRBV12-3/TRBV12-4	CASRPLAGPGEQFF	TGTGCCAGCAGGCCCCTAGCGGGCCCGGGTGAGCAGTTCTTC
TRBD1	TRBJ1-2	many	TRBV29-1	CSVEDRGQGLSYGYTF	TGCAGCGTTGAGGATAGGGGACAGGGCCTTAGCTATGGCTACACCTTC
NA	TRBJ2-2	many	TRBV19	CASSLERFSGELFF	TGTGCCAGTAGCCTAGAGAGGTTTTCCGGGGAGCTGTTTTTT
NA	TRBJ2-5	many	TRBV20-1	CSAREVRGVRETQYF	TGCAGTGCTAGAGAGGTTCGGGGAGTAAGGGAGACCCAGTACTTC
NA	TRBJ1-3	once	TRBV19	CASSLSGALGNTIYF	TGTGCCAGTAGTCTCTCGGGGGCGCTTGGAAACACCATATATTTT
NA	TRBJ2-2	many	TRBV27	CASQALAETGELFF	TGTGCCAGCCAGGCACTAGCCGAAACCGGGGAGCTGTTTTTT
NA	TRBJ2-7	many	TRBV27	CASSVRAPYEQYF	TGTGCCAGCAGTGTCAGGGCTCCCTACGAGCAGTACTTC
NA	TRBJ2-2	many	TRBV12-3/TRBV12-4	CASSSTASSNTGELFF	TGTGCCAGCTCGAGTACAGCCTCTTCGAACACCGGGGAGCTGTTTTTT
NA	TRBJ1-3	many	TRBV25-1	CASSVGGSGNTIYF	TGTGCCAGCAGTGTCGGGGGTAGTGGAAACACCATATATTTT
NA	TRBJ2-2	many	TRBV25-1	CASSDPYNTGELFF	TGTGCCAGCAGTGACCCTTATAACACCGGGGAGCTGTTTTTT
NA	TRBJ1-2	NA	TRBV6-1	CASSPSGLAGGRYGYTF	TGTGCCAGCAGCCCATCGGGACTAGCGGGGGGTCGGTATGGCTACACCTTC
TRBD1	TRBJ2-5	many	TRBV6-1	CASSPASTGVETQYF	TGTGCCAGCAGTCCAGCCTCTACAGGGGTTGAGACCCAGTACTTC
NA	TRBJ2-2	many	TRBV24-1	CATRGIAGELFF	TGTGCCACCAGGGGCATCGCCGGGGAGCTGTTTTTT
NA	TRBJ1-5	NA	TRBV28	CASSVRRGTNSNQPQHF	TGTGCCAGCAGTGTCCGCAGGGGCACCAATAGCAATCAGCCCCAGCATTTT
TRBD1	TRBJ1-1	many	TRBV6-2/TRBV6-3	CASSYSGTGDTEAFF	TGTGCCAGCAGTTACTCAGGGACAGGGGACACTGAAGCTTTCTTT